This note documents a single TCR beta chain sequence. The data were taken from a study of glioma-infiltrating T cells after dendritic cell vaccination. For the study at large: Monocyte-derived dendritic cells, cultured about 7 days with IL-4 and GM-CSF, were pulsed with autologous tumor lysate.

The primer mix had 60 V beta and 13 J beta primers. The assay was immunoSEQ multiplex PCR, and TCRdb's table has in-frame clones only and misses some. The sample records roughly 83,000 clones, around 86% being singletons. The V end was cut by 6 bases, the J end by 3 bases, with 15 bases between. Germline values: CDR1 SNHLY, CDR2 FYNNEI. The CDR3 has 15 residues. Selection required adequate fresh-frozen tumor tissue plus more than two years' survival data. None of the glioblastoma patients had an isocitrate dehydrogenase mutation. This receptor was identified in a human donor with glioblastoma. The chain couples TRBV2 to TRBJ1-5; no definite D call. This material consisted of blood, taken before dendritic cell vaccination. The CDR3: CASSFIEAVNQPQHF. CDR3 nucleotides: TGTGCCAGCAGCTTTATCGAGGCGGTCAATCAGCCCCAGCATTTT.